This record covers a single T cell receptor beta chain. Its cognate antigen is unknown. Healthy donors had no documented immune events, such as infections, while sampled. The data were obtained in a study of identifying expanded T cells in peripheral blood. Overall study findings and caveats: Roughly two-week clone count variance significantly increased as total template count grew. Over about two and four weeks, about 15 and 18 clones changed, versus roughly 1.1 between replicates.

V gave up 5 bases and J gave up 8 bases, with 12 bases separating them. Germline lookup yields CDR1 MNHNS and CDR2 SASEGT. CDR3 size: 13 residues. Some clones are missing from TCRdb's copy, which holds only in-frame ones; the method was immunoSEQ multiplex PCR. The sample records around 130,000 clones, 75% to 90% being singletons. This chain uses TRBV6-1 with TRBJ1-4; TRBD1 is a possible D gene (5 bases). Sequencing used blood. The origin of this receptor is a person aged 18-70 years in good health. CDR3 DNA sequence: TGTGCCAGCAGTATAGGGACTTGGGAAAAACTGTTTTTT. It is translated as CASSIGTWEKLFF.